These 14 T cell receptor beta chains came from one sample sequenced in a study of CD8+ T cells in alopecia areata. Sample treatment: oral pan-JAK inhibitor, 5-10 mg twice daily. RNA extraction and reverse transcription yielded cDNA as sequencing template. Sequencing was performed with immunoSEQ multiplex PCR; in TCRdb, only in-frame clones are kept and a portion is missing. The sample carries over 150,000 clones, about 60% recorded once. Sequences were derived from CD8+ T cells sorted from blood, sampled at week 24, from a patient treated with tofacitinib. The source of these receptors is a human donor with alopecia areata.

Details on this clone: At one end the junction does not follow the germline gene, possibly because of a read error. This chain connects TRBV4-1 to TRBJ2-7, with D maybe TRBD2 (7 bases). Germline CDR1 is MGHRA and CDR2 is YSYEKL. There are 12 residues in the CDR3. The CDR3 DNA is TGTGCCAGCAGCCAAGGGGAGGGGGAGAAGTACTTC. It translates to CASSQGEGEKYF.

This sequence joins TRBV4-1 and TRBJ2-7; 12 bases fit TRBD2. V shed 0 bases, J shed 7 bases, and the junction held 7 bases outside the gene matches. Germline-derived CDR1 and CDR2 are MGHRA and YSYEKL. This CDR3 is 16 amino acids long. The CDR3, as DNA: TGCGCCAGCAGCCAAGATTTGGCTAGCGGGGGGGCAGAGCAGTACTTC. It yields the protein CASSQDLASGGAEQYF.

This clone was counted a few times. This rearrangement joins TRBV7-9 to TRBJ1-1; D is ambiguous. V lost 5 bases, J lost 0 bases, and 7 bases lay in between. This CDR3 has 13 residues. Germline-derived CDR1 and CDR2 are SEHNR and FQNEAQ (reference sequence). CDR3 sequence: CASSRSVNTEAFF. In DNA, the CDR3 is TGTGCCAGCAGCCGAAGTGTGAACACTGAAGCTTTCTTT.

The V gene is TRBV27, the J gene TRBJ2-3, with D possibly being TRBD2 (7 bases). Between the trimmed V and J ends, which lost 2 bases and 6 bases, there was a span of 15 bases. The CDR3 loop spans 15 amino acids. Germline V gene lookup returns CDR1 MNHEY and CDR2 SMNVEV (reference sequence). The CDR3 reads CASSLAGARSDTQYF. CDR3 nucleotides: TGTGCCAGCAGTTTAGCGGGGGCTCGATCGGATACGCAGTATTTT.

This clone was seen a handful of times. This sample also contains other DNA sequences that code for the same CDR3. This chain connects TRBV27 to TRBJ1-2, with D unclear. The CDR3 consists of 13 residues. V lost 0 bases, J lost 4 bases, and 6 bases lay in between. CDR1 and CDR2 (germline): MNHEY, SMNVEV (reference sequence). DNA of the CDR3: TGTGCCAGCAGTTTATCAGGGCCCTATGGCTACACCTTC. Residues: CASSLSGPYGYTF.

The chain carries TRBV19 and TRBJ1-1, with 8 nucleotides matching TRBD1. CDR1 and CDR2 (germline): LNHDA, SQIVND (reference sequence). J was trimmed by 0 bases and V by 4 bases; bases with no gene match: 4. This CDR3 region has 15 residues. The CDR3 is CASSTGQGMNTEAFF. The DNA for the CDR3 is TGTGCCAGTAGTACCGGACAGGGCATGAACACTGAAGCTTTCTTT.

V is TRBV5-6 and J is TRBJ1-6; 10 bases match TRBD1. Germline values: CDR1 SGHDT, CDR2 YYEEEE. V gave up 2 bases and J gave up 6 bases; unmatched junction bases: 5. The CDR3 is 16 amino acids. The CDR3 DNA sequence: TGTGCCAGCAGCTTCCTAGGACAGGGGGGTAATTCACCCCTCCACTTT. Translating gives CASSFLGQGGNSPLHF.

This clone was observed a few times. The rearrangement uses TRBV19 and TRBJ1-1; D may be TRBD1 (5 bases). The CDR3 has 12 residues. CDR1 LNHDA and CDR2 SQIVND come from the germline V gene (reference sequence). The V and J ends lost 7 bases and 4 bases respectively, with 10 bases between them. CDR3 bases: TGTGCCAGTACTGGGGGGGGCACTGAAGCTTTCTTT. Amino acids: CASTGGGTEAFF.

The chain joins TRBV30 to TRBJ1-5; D gene ambiguous. Germline V gene lookup returns CDR1 GTSNPN and CDR2 SVGIG (reference sequence). This CDR3 is built from 14 residues. V shed 1 base and J shed 6 bases, with 13 bases lying between them. The CDR3 loop is CAWSGSNQGQPQHF. CDR3 bases: TGTGCCTGGAGTGGGAGTAACCAAGGTCAGCCCCAGCATTTT. The entire variable domain, with the rest obtained from reference TRBV30 and TRBJ1-5, is as follows: SQTIHQWPATLVQPVGSPLSLECTVEGTSNPNLYWYRQAAGRGLQLLFYSVGIGQISSEVPQNLSASRPQDRQFILSSKKLLLSDSGFYLCAWSGSNQGQPQHFGDGTRLSIL.

This clone has a single count. The chain uses TRBV30 and TRBJ2-2, with 8 bases fitting TRBD2. The V segment lost 1 base and the J segment 6 bases; nucleotides outside the gene matches: 4. The CDR3 covers 14 residues. Germline V gene data show CDR1 as GTSNPN and CDR2 as SVGIG (reference sequence). The CDR3 loop reads CAWSAGGVAGELFF. The CDR3 region has the DNA TGTGCCTGGAGTGCCGGGGGGGTGGCCGGGGAGCTGTTTTTT.

The rearrangement links TRBV6-1 to TRBJ2-7; no reliable D call. This CDR3 contains 14 residues. CDR1 and CDR2 (germline): MNHNS, SASEGT. V shed 4 bases and J shed 0 bases, with 10 bases lying between them. CDR3 nucleotide sequence: TGTGCCAGCAGTGTTCTCAGTAGCTCCTACGAGCAGTACTTC. Translation: CASSVLSSSYEQYF.

This CDR3 reads CASSDSAGGGTDTQYF. CDR3 bases: TGTGCCAGCAGTGATTCGGCGGGGGGCGGCACAGATACGCAGTATTTT. This chain connects TRBV6-1 to TRBJ2-3, with 8 bases that match TRBD2. V shed 3 bases, J shed 1 base, and the junction held 6 bases outside the gene matches. CDR1 MNHNS and CDR2 SASEGT come from the germline V gene. The CDR3 has 16 residues.

The chain joins TRBV30 to TRBJ1-5; TRBD1 might be the D (5 bases). The CDR3 runs 12 residues. V was trimmed by 7 bases and J by 2 bases, leaving 9 bases between them. Germline V gene sequence: CDR1 GTSNPN, CDR2 SVGIG (reference sequence). CDR3 bases: TGTGCCTTCCGGGACGGCAATCAGCCCCAGCATTTT. Translation gives CAFRDGNQPQHF.

V usage is TRBV29-1 and J usage is TRBJ1-2, with D possibly being TRBD1 (5 bases). The CDR3 runs 12 residues. The V and J ends lost 5 bases and 5 bases respectively, with 12 bases between them. Germline-derived CDR1 and CDR2 are SQVTM and ANQGSEA. The DNA of the CDR3 is TGCAGCGTTAGCGACAGATCATATGGCTACACCTTC. It translates to CSVSDRSYGYTF.